These 14 T cell receptor beta chains were sequenced from one sample in a study of T-cell memory formation after mild COVID-19. Each CDR3 protein is one row after TCRdb ran MiXCR on the 5' RACE reads. The sample lists fewer than 450,000 distinct CDR3 sequences, less than 25% occurring once. Source material: PBMCs or a T cell subset sorted from them (not recorded which). The source is an adult woman who had mild COVID-19 (a few samples of this study predate the infection). Cell type and time point are not known.

This clonotype was seen a few times. The chain employs TRBV7-9 and TRBJ1-2, with D perhaps TRBD1 (6 bases). There are 13 residues in the CDR3. CDR1 and CDR2 (germline): SEHNR, FQNEAQ (reference sequence). The germline V and J ends were trimmed by 5 bases and 8 bases, with 15 bases remaining between them. The CDR3 DNA reads as TGTGCCAGCAGCGGAGTGGGGGCGGGAGGCTACACCTTC. This gives the protein CASSGVGAGGYTF.

This clonotype appeared a few times. The rearrangement uses TRBV27 and TRBJ2-1, with 7 bases lining up with TRBD1. Germline lookup yields CDR1 MNHEY and CDR2 SMNVEV (reference sequence). CDR3 length: 16 amino acids. With 4 bases clipped from V and 3 bases from J, the junction kept 9 bases outside the gene matches. The CDR3 DNA reads TGTGCCAGCAGTTCCTCCCGGACAGGAGTCTACAATGAGCAGTTCTTC. Amino acids: CASSSSRTGVYNEQFF.

J is TRBJ1-4 and V is TRBV29-1; 7 bases map to TRBD1. CDR1 and CDR2 (germline): SQVTM, ANQGSEA. Losses at the gene ends were 7 bases for V and 7 bases for J; bases not matched to a gene: 12. CDR3 length: 14 residues. CDR3 DNA: TGCAGCGCCCGTCCGACAGGGCTCGCTGAAAAACTGTTTTTT. Its protein product is CSARPTGLAEKLFF.

The chain employs TRBV24-1 and TRBJ2-3; 7 bases match TRBD1. The CDR3 extends over 14 amino acids. The V segment lost 1 base and the J segment 4 bases; nucleotides outside the gene matches: 1. The germline gives CDR1 KGHDR, CDR2 SFDVKD. This chain's CDR3 is CATSDFRGSDTQYF. CDR3 coding DNA: TGTGCCACCAGTGATTTCAGGGGGTCAGATACGCAGTATTTT.

The rearrangement uses TRBV24-1 and TRBJ2-2, with D perhaps matching TRBD1 (6 bases). The CDR3 spans 16 residues. In germline, CDR1 is KGHDR, CDR2 SFDVKD. Deletions cut 4 bases from V and 1 base from J, with 12 bases between. The chain's CDR3 is CATSDPGHGNTGELFF. CDR3 DNA: TGTGCCACCAGTGACCCGGGACACGGGAACACCGGGGAGCTGTTTTTT.

The chain is built from TRBV12-3 or TRBV12-4 and TRBJ2-7; 7 nucleotides align to TRBD1. The CDR3 loop spans 15 amino acids. V gave up 2 bases and J gave up 0 bases; unmatched junction bases: 4. The CDR3 coding sequence is TGTGCCAGCAGTTTATTTGCAGGGGGCTCCTACGAGCAGTACTTC. Amino acids: CASSLFAGGSYEQYF.

In nucleotides, the CDR3 is TGTGCCAGCAGCTTGGACGTCAGCGGGAGGGCCTCAGGGGAGCAGTACTTC. Protein: CASSLDVSGRASGEQYF. The genes are TRBV5-6 and TRBJ2-7; TRBD2 matches at 10 bases. Trimming cost V 0 bases and J 7 bases; bases outside gene matches: 13. The CDR3 is 17 residues long. Germline V gene sequence: CDR1 SGHDT, CDR2 YYEEEE.

This clonotype was counted ten times or more. The J gene is TRBJ1-4, the V gene TRBV4-2, with 8 bases matching TRBD1. V was clipped by 0 bases and J by 8 bases; unmatched bases: 11. The CDR3 consists of 17 residues. Germline V gene lookup returns CDR1 LGHNA and CDR2 YNFKEQ. The CDR3, as DNA: TGTGCCAGCAGCCAAGATCGGAGTGGACAGGGAGGAGAAAAACTGTTTTTT. This sequence encodes CASSQDRSGQGGEKLFF.

The chain recombines TRBV18 with TRBJ2-3, with D tentatively TRBD2 (7 bases). Trimming pared 3 bases from V and 0 bases from J, leaving 10 bases between. Germline CDR1 is KGHSH and CDR2 is LQKENI. The CDR3 has 15 residues. The chain's CDR3 is CASSPAGASTDTQYF. CDR3 sequence (DNA): TGTGCCAGCTCACCGGCGGGGGCTAGCACAGATACGCAGTATTTT.

The chain has TRBV20-1 and TRBJ1-1; no reliable D call. The germline V and J ends were trimmed by 6 bases and 4 bases, with 12 bases remaining between them. Germline loops: CDR1 DFQATT, CDR2 SNEGSKA (reference sequence). This CDR3 is built from 12 residues. For the CDR3, the DNA is TGCAGTGCCTCTCATGGTGGCACTGAAGCTTTCTTT. Amino acid sequence: CSASHGGTEAFF.

This clonotype turned up a few times. The V gene is TRBV29-1, the J gene TRBJ1-2, with 8 bases aligning to TRBD1. The CDR3 runs to 13 residues. Per the germline V gene, CDR1 is SQVTM and CDR2 is ANQGSEA. The junction had 8 bases not matched to a gene; V was cut back by 4 bases and J by 7 bases. CDR3 region: CSVAHRGEAGYTF. The CDR3 nucleotides are TGCAGCGTTGCACACAGGGGGGAGGCTGGCTACACCTTC.

The chain uses TRBV5-4 and TRBJ2-1; possibly TRBD2 for D (5 bases). V was pared by 0 bases and J by 3 bases, with 10 bases between. The germline CDR1 and CDR2 sequences are SGHNT and YYREEE (reference sequence). There are 15 residues in the CDR3. As DNA, the CDR3 is TGTGCCAGCAGCTTGGGAGGGTCCGGCTACAATGAGCAGTTCTTC. Translated: CASSLGGSGYNEQFF.

This clonotype was observed at least ten times. J is TRBJ2-3 and V is TRBV7-9; 7 bases agree with TRBD2. Unmatched junction bases numbered 8, after V lost 4 bases and J lost 4 bases. Germline values: CDR1 SEHNR, CDR2 FQNEAQ (reference sequence). This CDR3 has 15 residues. The CDR3 loop is CASSSQAGRSDTQYF. In DNA form, the CDR3 reads TGTGCCAGCAGCTCACAAGCGGGGAGGTCAGATACGCAGTATTTT.

This clonotype was counted between two and nine times. The chain recombines TRBV12-3 or TRBV12-4 with TRBJ2-2, with 9 bases matching TRBD1. The CDR3 is made up of 17 amino acids. V lost 3 bases and J lost 5; bases outside the gene matches: 10. The CDR3 is CASSFSWTGAGTGELFF. The CDR3 DNA follows: TGTGCCAGCAGTTTCTCGTGGACAGGGGCAGGAACCGGGGAGCTGTTTTTT.